Below, one TCR beta chain is given with its context. Its binding antigen is unknown. No much larger clone is present one base from it, and per-base qualities are unavailable. Sample treatment or condition, as interpreted from the label and publication: around 19 received Ad26.COV2.S at low or high dose, single or two shots; several received placebo; per-sample allocation not given. Repertoires of vaccine and placebo recipients were sequenced from samples collected on day 63 after the first injection. Between 29 July and 7 August 2020, Cohort 1b enrolled about 27 adults aged 18-55 years at one site in Boston, USA. As a vaccine, Ad26.COV2.S was a replication-incompetent adenovirus type 26 vector that expressed a prefusion-stabilized SARS-CoV-2 spike protein derived from the original Wuhan strain. Inclusive of the bounding cysteine and phenylalanine, the CDR3 is 11 residues long. The CDR3 DNA has 33 bases and is translated from base 1. V drops 0 bases and J drops 6 bases, leaving 4 bases in between. Taken from the germline V gene, the CDR1 and CDR2 loops are SGHRS and YFSETQ.

These data are taken from a study of Ad26.COV2.S vaccination and SARS-CoV-2 variants (dated by TCRdb to about 2021). Background on the whole study: Donors in the vaccine arm were drawn from COV1001, a multicentre, randomized, double-blind, placebo-controlled phase I-IIa trial testing Ad26.COV2.S in healthy adults. Ad26.COV2.S was administered intramuscularly at 5 x 10^10 or 1 x 10^11 viral particles, either as a single shot or as two shots given 56 days apart. Sequencing of the TCRbeta repertoire served to evaluate the specificity and breadth of SARS-CoV-2-reactive T cell receptors following Ad26.COV2.S vaccination. A total of 32 samples were included in the TCR-sequenced set, comprising around 19 Ad26.COV2.S vaccine recipients, 5 placebo recipients and 8 SARS-CoV-2 convalescent individuals. Participants in the trial were split at random into five groups of five each, receiving low-dose or high-dose Ad26.COV2.S once or twice, or else placebo on both occasions. Blinding of investigators to trial group allocation was maintained during experiments and outcome assessment.

The immunoSEQ Assay was used to sequence TCRbeta CDR3 regions. After extraction, genomic DNA underwent amplification by bias-controlled multiplex PCR, followed by high-throughput sequencing. The paper's processing steps were these. To quantify the absolute abundance of each unique TCRbeta CDR3 region, sequences were collapsed and filtered. T cell fraction was estimated by normalization of TCRbeta template counts to usable DNA, with usable DNA being measured through amplification of reference genes present in all nucleated cells. Repertoire TCRs were annotated as SARS-CoV-2-specific when V gene, CDR3 amino acid sequence and J gene were exactly matched to a known reactive TCR set. The reference SARS-CoV-2 TCR set was derived from MIRA and filtered for enrichment in COVID-19-positive ImmuneCODE repertoires, a step that removed public or cross-reactive TCRs. Based on the MIRA antigens, annotated TCRs were further analysed at the level of specific ORF or position within ORF. Breadth was defined as annotated unique rearrangements over total unique productive rearrangements; depth was the summed frequency of those rearrangements. Two-sided Wilcoxon rank-sum tests were applied when comparing TCR breadth between groups. The immuneACCESS repertoire file appears here via TCRdb, limited to in-frame rearrangements. These files lack a portion of the clones; in checked studies, under half of the deficit traces to unresolved V genes, and the cause of the others is not known. Clonal size and the V and J genes are those of that table, whereas D and trimming came from the DNA. This sample is represented by around 320,000 clones; about 86% of them were singletons. The top ten hold 1.9% of the sample.

What the work shows at the level of the full study, not this receptor alone: Comparable non-spike TCR breadth was observed between vaccine and placebo recipients, consistent with only spike being contained in the vaccine. Spike-specific TCR breadth was higher in Ad26.COV2.S recipients than in placebo recipients (P = 0.0014). According to the authors, total T cell responses may have been underestimated by the TCR breadth and depth analyses. Substantial breadth of spike-specific CD8+ and CD4+ T cell responses was reported after vaccination. The study was not powered to compare responses between vaccine doses or regimens.

Sequenced material: peripheral blood, taken in a trial of Ad26.COV2.S vaccine versus placebo. The chain employs TRBV5-1 and TRBJ2-7; no confident D gene assignment can be made. This clonotype was obtained from a person aged 18-65 years who received the Ad26.COV2.S COVID-19 vaccine or a placebo. CDR3 sequence: CASSLESEQYF. The DNA sequence is as follows: TGCGCCAGCAGCTTGGAGTCCGAGCAGTACTTC.